Sequencing of this TCR beta chain was carried out in a study of blood T cell repertoires in COVID-19. The CDR3 totals 12 residues. V dropped 8 bases and J dropped 4 bases, with 8 bases sitting between them. CDR1 and CDR2 (germline): MDHEN, SYDVKM. Here immunoSEQ multiplex PCR was the method, and the copy in TCRdb shows in-frame clones only, minus some. The sample has more than 100,000 clones, under 90% seen once. The rearrangement links TRBV28 to TRBJ1-4, with D possibly TRBD1 on 6 matching bases. The sequence was collected from a man in his forties with acute COVID-19. The sequencing input was PBMCs or T cells enriched from blood (not recorded which). In nucleotides, the CDR3 is TGTGCCAGCGGACAGCTTAATGAAAAACTGTTTTTT. Encoded protein: CASGQLNEKLFF.